Sequencing of this T cell receptor beta chain was carried out in a study of cytomegalovirus exposure and HLA in healthy donors. Primers: 60 Vbeta forward and 13 Jbeta reverse. This table comes from immunoSEQ multiplex PCR, and its TCRdb copy is limited to in-frame clones, with some not included. Of 80,000 or so clones listed, nearly 80% are singletons. The CDR3 sequence is 17 residues long. Germline-derived CDR1 and CDR2 are MNHEY and SMNVEV (reference sequence). The ends were cut back, 5 bases at V and 2 bases at J, with 22 bases in the middle. The gene calls are TRBV27 and TRBJ2-7; TRBD2 might be the D (7 bases). This sequence originates from a man aged 35-49 years in good health and CMV-seronegative. The sequenced sample was PBMCs. The CDR3 bases are TGTGCCAGCAGTCCCAGGGGAAGCGGGAAGATCCCCTACGAGCAGTACTTC. It is translated as CASSPRGSGKIPYEQYF.